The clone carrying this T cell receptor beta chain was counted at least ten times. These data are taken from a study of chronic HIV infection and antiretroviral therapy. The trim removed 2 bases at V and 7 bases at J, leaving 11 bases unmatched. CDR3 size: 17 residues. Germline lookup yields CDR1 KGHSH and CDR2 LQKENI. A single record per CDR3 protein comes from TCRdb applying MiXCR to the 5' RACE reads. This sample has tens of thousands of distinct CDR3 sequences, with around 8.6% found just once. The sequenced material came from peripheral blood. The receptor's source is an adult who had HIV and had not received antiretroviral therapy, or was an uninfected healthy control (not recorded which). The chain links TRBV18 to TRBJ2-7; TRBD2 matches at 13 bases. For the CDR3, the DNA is TGTGCCAGCTCACCAAGGACTAGCGGGAGTTCGTCTAGGGAGCAGTACTTC. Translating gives CASSPRTSGSSSREQYF.